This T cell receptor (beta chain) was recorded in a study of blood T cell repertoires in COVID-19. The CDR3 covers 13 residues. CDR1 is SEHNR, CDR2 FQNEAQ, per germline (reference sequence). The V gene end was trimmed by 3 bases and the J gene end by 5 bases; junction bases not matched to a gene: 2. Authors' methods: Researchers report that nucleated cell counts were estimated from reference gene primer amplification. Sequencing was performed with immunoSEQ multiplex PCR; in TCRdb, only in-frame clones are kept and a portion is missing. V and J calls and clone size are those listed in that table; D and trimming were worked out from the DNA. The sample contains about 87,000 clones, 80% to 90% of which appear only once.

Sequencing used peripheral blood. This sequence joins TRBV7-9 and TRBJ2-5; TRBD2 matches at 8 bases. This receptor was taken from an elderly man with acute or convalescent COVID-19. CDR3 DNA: TGTGCCAGCAGCTTCGGGGGGGCCGAGACCCAGTACTTC. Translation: CASSFGGAETQYF.